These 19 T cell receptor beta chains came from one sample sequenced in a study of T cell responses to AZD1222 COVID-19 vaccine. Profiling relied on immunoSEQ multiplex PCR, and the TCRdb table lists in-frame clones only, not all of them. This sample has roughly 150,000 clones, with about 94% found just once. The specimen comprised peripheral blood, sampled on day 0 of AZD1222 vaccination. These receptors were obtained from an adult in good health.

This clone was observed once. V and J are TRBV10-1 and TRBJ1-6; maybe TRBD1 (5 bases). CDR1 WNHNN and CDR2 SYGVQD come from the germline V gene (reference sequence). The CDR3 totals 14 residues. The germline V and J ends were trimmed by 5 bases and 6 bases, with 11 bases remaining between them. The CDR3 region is CASSTGTGNSPLHF. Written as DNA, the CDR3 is TGCGCCAGCAGTACCGGGACCGGTAATTCACCCCTCCACTTT.

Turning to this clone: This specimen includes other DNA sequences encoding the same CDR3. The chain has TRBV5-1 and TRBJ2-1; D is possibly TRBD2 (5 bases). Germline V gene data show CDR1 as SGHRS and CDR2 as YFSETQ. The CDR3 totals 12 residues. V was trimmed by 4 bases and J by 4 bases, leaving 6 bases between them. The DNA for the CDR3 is TGCGCCAGCAGCCGGGGATACAATGAGCAGTTCTTC. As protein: CASSRGYNEQFF.

CDR3 sequence: CASSQGLADSYEQYF. In nucleotides, the CDR3 is TGTGCCAGCAGCCAAGGACTAGCGGACTCCTACGAGCAGTACTTC. The chain uses TRBV4-2 and TRBJ2-7; TRBD2 matches 9 bases. V lost 1 base to trimming and J lost 0 bases; unmatched junction nucleotides: 1. The CDR3 sequence is 15 residues long. Germline V CDR1 and CDR2: LGHNA, YNFKEQ.

CDR3 protein: CSVDLQGARGTEAFF. CDR3 nucleotide sequence: TGCAGCGTTGACCTTCAGGGGGCGCGTGGAACTGAAGCTTTCTTT. The chain couples TRBV29-1 to TRBJ1-1; TRBD1 matches 8 bases. J gave up 5 bases and V 3 bases, and 11 bases lay outside the gene matches. Per the germline V gene, CDR1 is SQVTM and CDR2 is ANQGSEA. This CDR3 region has 15 residues.

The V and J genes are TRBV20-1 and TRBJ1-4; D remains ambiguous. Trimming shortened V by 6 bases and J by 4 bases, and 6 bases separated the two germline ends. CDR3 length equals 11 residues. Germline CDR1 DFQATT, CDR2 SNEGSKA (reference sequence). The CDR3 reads CSAQLNEKLFF. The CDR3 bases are TGCAGTGCCCAGCTTAATGAAAAACTGTTTTTT.

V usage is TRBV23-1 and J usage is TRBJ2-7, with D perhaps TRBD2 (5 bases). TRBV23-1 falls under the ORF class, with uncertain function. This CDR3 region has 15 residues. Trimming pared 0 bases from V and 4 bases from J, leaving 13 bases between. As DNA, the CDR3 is TGCGCCAGCAGTCAATCTTTCGGGGTTCGGTACGAGCAGTACTTC. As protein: CASSQSFGVRYEQYF.

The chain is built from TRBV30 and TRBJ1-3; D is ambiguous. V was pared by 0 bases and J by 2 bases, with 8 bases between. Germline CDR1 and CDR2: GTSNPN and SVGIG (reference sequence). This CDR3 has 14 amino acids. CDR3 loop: CAWSVKPTGNTIYF. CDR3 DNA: TGTGCCTGGAGTGTAAAACCCACTGGAAACACCATATATTTT.

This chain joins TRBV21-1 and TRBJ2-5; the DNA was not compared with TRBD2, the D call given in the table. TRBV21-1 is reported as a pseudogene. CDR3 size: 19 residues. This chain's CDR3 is CASSKGVKGVAGGRETQYF. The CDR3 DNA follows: TGTGCCAGCAGCAAAGGGGTTAAGGGGGTAGCGGGAGGAAGAGAGACCCAGTACTTC.

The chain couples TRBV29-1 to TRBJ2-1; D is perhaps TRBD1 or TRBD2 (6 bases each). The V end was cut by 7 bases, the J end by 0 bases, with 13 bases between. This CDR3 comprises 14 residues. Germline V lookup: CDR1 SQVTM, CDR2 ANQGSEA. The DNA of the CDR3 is TGCAGCGCTCGGGGGCGAAGCTCCTACAATGAGCAGTTCTTC. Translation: CSARGRSSYNEQFF.

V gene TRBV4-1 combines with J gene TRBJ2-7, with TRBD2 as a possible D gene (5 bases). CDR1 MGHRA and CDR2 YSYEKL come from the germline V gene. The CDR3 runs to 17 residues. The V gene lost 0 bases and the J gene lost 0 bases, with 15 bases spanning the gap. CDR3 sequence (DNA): TGCGCCAGCAGCCAAGATTGGTCAGCGGAAAGCTCCTACGAGCAGTACTTC. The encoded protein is CASSQDWSAESSYEQYF.

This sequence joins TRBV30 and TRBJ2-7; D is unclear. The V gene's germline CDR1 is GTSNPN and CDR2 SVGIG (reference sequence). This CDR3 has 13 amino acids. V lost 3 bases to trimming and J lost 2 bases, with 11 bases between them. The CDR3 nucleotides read TGTGCCTGGAGCTCCCAGCCTACCTACGAGCAGTACTTC. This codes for CAWSSQPTYEQYF.

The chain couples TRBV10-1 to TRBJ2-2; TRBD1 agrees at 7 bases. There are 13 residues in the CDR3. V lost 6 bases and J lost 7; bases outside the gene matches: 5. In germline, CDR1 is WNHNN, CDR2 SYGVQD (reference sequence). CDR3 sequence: CASRPGGYGELFF. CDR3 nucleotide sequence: TGCGCCAGCAGACCAGGGGGTTACGGGGAGCTGTTTTTT.

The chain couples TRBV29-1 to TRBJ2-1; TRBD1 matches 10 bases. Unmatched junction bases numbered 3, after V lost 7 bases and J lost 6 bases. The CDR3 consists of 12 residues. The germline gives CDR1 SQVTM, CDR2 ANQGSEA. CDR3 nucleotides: TGCAGCGGGGACAGGGGATCCAATGAGCAGTTCTTC. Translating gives CSGDRGSNEQFF.

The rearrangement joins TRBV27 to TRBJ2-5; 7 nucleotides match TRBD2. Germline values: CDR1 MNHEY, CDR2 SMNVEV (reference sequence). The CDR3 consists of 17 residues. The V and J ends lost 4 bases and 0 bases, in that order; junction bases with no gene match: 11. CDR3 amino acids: CASSSLYTGLDQETQYF. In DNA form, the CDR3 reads TGTGCCAGCAGTTCTCTCTACACAGGACTAGACCAAGAGACCCAGTACTTC.

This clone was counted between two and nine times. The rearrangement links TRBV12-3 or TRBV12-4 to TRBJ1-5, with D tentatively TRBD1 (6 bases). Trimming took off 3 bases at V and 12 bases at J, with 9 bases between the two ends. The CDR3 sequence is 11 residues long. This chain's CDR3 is CASSLGGLQHF. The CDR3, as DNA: TGTGCCAGCAGTTTGGGGGGGCTCCAGCATTTT.

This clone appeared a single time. The CDR3 protein is CASSKGEGGEQFF. Written as DNA, the CDR3 is TGTGCCAGCAGTAAGGGGGAGGGAGGTGAGCAGTTCTTC. This chain links TRBV6-5 with TRBJ2-1, with a possible D match to TRBD2 (7 bases). The CDR3 is 13 residues long. The V gene lost 5 bases and the J gene lost 9 bases, with 14 bases spanning the gap. Germline-derived CDR1 and CDR2 are MNHEY and SVGAGI.

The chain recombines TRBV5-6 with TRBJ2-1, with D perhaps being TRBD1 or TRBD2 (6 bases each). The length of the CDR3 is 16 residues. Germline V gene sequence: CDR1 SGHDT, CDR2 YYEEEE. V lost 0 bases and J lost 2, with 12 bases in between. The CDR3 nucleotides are TGTGCCAGCAGCTTGGCAGGGGAGGTCGCCTACAATGAGCAGTTCTTC. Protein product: CASSLAGEVAYNEQFF.

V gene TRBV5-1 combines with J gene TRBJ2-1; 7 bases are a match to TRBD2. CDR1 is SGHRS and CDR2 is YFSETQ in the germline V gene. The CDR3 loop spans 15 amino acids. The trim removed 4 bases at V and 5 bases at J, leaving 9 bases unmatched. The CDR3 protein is CASSLTGTTDNEQFF. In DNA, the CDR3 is TGCGCCAGCAGCCTGACCGGGACTACCGACAATGAGCAGTTCTTC.

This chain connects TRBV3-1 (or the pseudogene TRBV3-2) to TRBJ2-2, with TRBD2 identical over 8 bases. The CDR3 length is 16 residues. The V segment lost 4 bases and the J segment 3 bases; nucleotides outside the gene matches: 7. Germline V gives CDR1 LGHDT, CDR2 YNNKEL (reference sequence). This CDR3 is CASSPRGGADTGELFF. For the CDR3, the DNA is TGTGCCAGCAGCCCCCGGGGGGGGGCGGACACCGGGGAGCTGTTTTTT.